One and the same sample provided the 13 T cell receptor beta chains below, sequenced in a study of blood T cell repertoires in COVID-19. Profiled with immunoSEQ multiplex PCR; TCRdb holds only in-frame clones, not every one. Altogether about 220,000 clones are present, 82% being singletons, with the ten largest covering more than 3%. Sequenced input: PBMCs or T cells enriched from blood (not recorded which). Source of these receptors: a woman aged 55-70 years who had recovered from COVID-19.

This chain joins TRBV29-1 and TRBJ2-7, with 10 bases that match TRBD1. Germline V gives CDR1 SQVTM, CDR2 ANQGSEA. This CDR3 is built from 13 residues. V was clipped by 4 bases and J by 6 bases; unmatched bases: 6. CDR3 in amino acids: CSVVGTGVGEQYF. CDR3 bases: TGCAGCGTTGTAGGGACAGGGGTCGGCGAGCAGTACTTC.

The CDR3: CASSLTANSPLHF. As DNA, the CDR3 is TGTGCCAGCAGCCTAACAGCTAATTCACCCCTCCACTTT. This chain uses TRBV14 with TRBJ1-6; D is unresolved. There are 13 residues in the CDR3. V lost 4 bases and J 6 bases, leaving 7 bases between the germline ends. Germline V lookup: CDR1 SGHDN, CDR2 FVKESK.

This clone was detected only once. This chain links TRBV11-2 with TRBJ1-1; 9 positions match TRBD1. CDR1 and CDR2 from the germline V gene are SGHAT and FQNNGV. V shed 3 bases, J shed 5 bases, and the junction held 13 bases outside the gene matches. This CDR3 is 17 amino acids long. CDR3 DNA sequence: TGTGCCAGCAGCTTGAGCGGTGGGACAGGGATTAGGACTGAAGCTTTCTTT. Residues: CASSLSGGTGIRTEAFF.

This clone was picked up one time. The chain joins TRBV7-2 to TRBJ2-2; the D gene is possibly TRBD1 (5 bases). This CDR3 region has 15 residues. In germline, CDR1 is SGHTA, CDR2 FQGNSA. V dropped 4 bases and J dropped 0 bases, with 9 bases sitting between them. CDR3 in amino acids: CASSSDNPNTGELFF. The CDR3 DNA is TGTGCCAGCAGCTCGGACAACCCGAACACCGGGGAGCTGTTTTTT.

V is TRBV5-1 and J is TRBJ1-1; no reliable D call. Trimming cost V 0 bases and J 3 bases, with 6 bases left between them. CDR1 and CDR2 (germline): SGHRS, YFSETQ. This CDR3 is built from 13 residues. This CDR3 is CASSLEADTEAFF. The CDR3 nucleotides read TGCGCCAGCAGCTTGGAAGCGGACACTGAAGCTTTCTTT. Filled out from reference TRBV5-1 and TRBJ1-1, the complete variable domain reads KAGVTQTPRYLIKTRGQQVTLSCSPISGHRSVSWYQQTPGQGLQFLFEYFSETQRNKGNFPGRFSGRQFSNSRSEMNVSTLELGDSALYLCASSLEADTEAFFGQGTRLTVV.

Only one count was recorded for this clone. This chain uses TRBV21-1 with TRBJ2-3; the table's D gene call, TRBD2, was not cross checked with the DNA. TRBV21-1 is tagged as a pseudogene. This CDR3 region has 15 residues. This CDR3 reads CASNNLAAGQDTQYF. The CDR3 nucleotides are TGTGCCAGCAACAACCTAGCGGCGGGCCAGGATACGCAGTATTTT.

This chain joins TRBV6-2 or TRBV6-3 and TRBJ1-5; D gene uncertain. Germline V gene sequence: CDR1 MNHEY, CDR2 SVGEGT. CDR3 length: 14 residues. Trimming took off 2 bases at V and 0 bases at J, with 5 bases between the two ends. CDR3 in DNA: TGTGCCAGCAGTTACGAGTATAGCAATCAGCCCCAGCATTTT. Its translation: CASSYEYSNQPQHF.

On this clone: The same CDR3 also results from other DNA sequences found in this sample. V is TRBV5-4 and J is TRBJ2-5, with 11 bases that match TRBD1. The J segment lost 2 bases and the V segment lost 4 bases, leaving 1 base of the junction unmatched. CDR3 length: 14 residues. CDR1 SGHNT and CDR2 YYREEE come from the germline V gene (reference sequence). The CDR3 DNA sequence: TGTGCCAGCAGCCGGGACAGGGGGCAAGAGACCCAGTACTTC. The encoded protein is CASSRDRGQETQYF.

The chain has TRBV15 and TRBJ1-1; tentatively, D is TRBD1 (5 bases). This CDR3 has 15 residues. Germline CDR1 LNHNV, CDR2 YYDKDF (reference sequence). The germline V and J ends were trimmed by 1 base and 5 bases, with 14 bases remaining between them. The CDR3 nucleotides are TGTGCCACCAGCAGAGGCAGTGGGGCGAGGACTGAAGCTTTCTTT. Translation gives CATSRGSGARTEAFF.

The rearrangement uses TRBV25-1 and TRBJ1-1, with a weak D call TRBD1 (5 bases). The V end lost 1 base, the J end lost 3 bases, and 9 bases lay between the germline ends. Germline loops: CDR1 MGHDK, CDR2 SYGVNS. This CDR3 comprises 14 residues. The CDR3 here is CASSESGLHTEAFF. CDR3 DNA: TGTGCCAGCAGTGAATCAGGGTTACACACTGAAGCTTTCTTT.

This chain links TRBV5-1 with TRBJ2-1, with 8 positions matching TRBD1. V was clipped by 3 bases and J by 8 bases; unmatched bases: 10. The CDR3 loop spans 15 amino acids. From germline, CDR1 is SGHRS and CDR2 YFSETQ. The CDR3 coding sequence is TGCGCCAGCAGCTCAGGGGGCGCAGTTAGGGATGAGCAGTTCTTC. Translation gives CASSSGGAVRDEQFF.

V and J are TRBV6-5 and TRBJ1-1, with D perhaps matching TRBD1 (6 bases). The V end was cut by 5 bases, the J end by 1 base, with 11 bases between. The length of the CDR3 is 14 residues. Per germline, CDR1 MNHEY and CDR2 SVGAGI. In DNA, the CDR3 is TGTGCCAGCAGTAAGGGGGAGACGAACACTGAAGCTTTCTTT. As protein: CASSKGETNTEAFF.

The chain recombines TRBV5-5 with TRBJ1-2; 12 positions match TRBD1. There are 20 residues in the CDR3. CDR1 SGHKS and CDR2 YYEKEE come from the germline V gene (reference sequence). Trimming at V came to 4 bases and at J to 5 bases, leaving 21 bases not matched to a gene. CDR3 DNA: TGTGCCAGCAGCGTCCTGCCGGGACAGGGGGCTGTTTCGGTGAGGTATGGCTACACCTTC. Its translation: CASSVLPGQGAVSVRYGYTF. The full variable domain, its missing parts supplied by reference TRBV5-5 and TRBJ1-2, is DAGVTQSPTHLIKTRGQQVTLRCSPISGHKSVSWYQQVLGQGPQFIFQYYEKEERGRGNFPDRFSARQFPNYSSELNVNALLLGDSALYLCASSVLPGQGAVSVRYGYTFGSGTRLTVV.